This TCR beta chain was retrieved from a study of T cells in Graves' hyperthyroidism and ophthalmopathy. Study-wide context: Blood from the periphery was taken at initial diagnosis, before any treatment.

V shed 8 bases and J 0 bases; nucleotides not matched to a gene: 4. The germline gives CDR1 MNHEY, CDR2 SMNVEV (reference sequence). The CDR3 runs 13 residues. This clonotype was detected ten times or more. Amplified TCR beta CDR3 regions came from RNA transcripts. TCR CDR3 underwent first-round RT-PCR with the HTBI primer set. TCRdb re-called the multiplex PCR reads with MiXCR, one entry per CDR3 protein. Of fewer than 900,000 distinct CDR3 sequences detected, about a sixth appear once; the ten largest clones hold around 8.1%. This TCR was sampled from a man between 18 and 35 years old with Graves' hyperthyroidism. The genes are TRBV27 and TRBJ2-7; 7 bases are shared with TRBD2. Input material: blood. The CDR3 sequence: CASGGESSYEQYF. Here the CDR3 DNA reads TGTGCCAGCGGGGGGGAGAGCTCCTACGAGCAGTACTTC.